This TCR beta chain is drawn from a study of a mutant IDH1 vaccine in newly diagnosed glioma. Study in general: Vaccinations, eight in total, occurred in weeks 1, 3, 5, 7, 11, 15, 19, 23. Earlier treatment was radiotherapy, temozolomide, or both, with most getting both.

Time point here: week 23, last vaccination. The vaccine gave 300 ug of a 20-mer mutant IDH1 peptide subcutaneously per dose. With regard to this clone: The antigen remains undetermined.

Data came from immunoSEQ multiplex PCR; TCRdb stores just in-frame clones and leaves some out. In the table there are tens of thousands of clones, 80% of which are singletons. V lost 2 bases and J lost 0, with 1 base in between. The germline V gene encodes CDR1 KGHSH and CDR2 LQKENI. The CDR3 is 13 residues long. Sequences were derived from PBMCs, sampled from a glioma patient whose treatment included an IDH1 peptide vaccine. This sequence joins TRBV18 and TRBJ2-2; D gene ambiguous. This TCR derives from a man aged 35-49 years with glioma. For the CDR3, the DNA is TGTGCCAGCTCACCAGCGAACACCGGGGAGCTGTTTTTT. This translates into CASSPANTGELFF.